This T cell receptor (beta chain) was sequenced during a study of T cell repertoires in cytomegalovirus infection. This CDR3 comprises 16 residues. Trimming took off 5 bases at V and 6 bases at J, with 23 bases between the two ends. Germline V gives CDR1 SGHVS, CDR2 FNYEAQ. TCRdb used MiXCR to reprocess the reads, holding one entry per CDR3 protein. The profile shows roughly 990,000 distinct CDR3 sequences, roughly 31% of them singletons. In its sample, this clonotype was seen a few times. Its antigen is not known. V is TRBV7-6 and J is TRBJ2-7, with D possibly being TRBD2 (6 bases). This receptor was obtained from a human donor in good health (CMV status not recorded). Some clones in this sample may be carry-over from other donors' samples. Sample: cultured CD8+ T cells from PBMCs, taken from culture after CMV antigen stimulation. Here the CDR3 reads CASSPSGGETRGEQYF. In DNA, the CDR3 is TGTGCCAGCAGCCCCTCCGGCGGGGAGACGCGGGGCGAGCAGTACTTC.